The 17 T cell receptor beta chains listed next were all sequenced from one sample in a study of shared clonotypes between healthy human individuals. Cells designated naive CD8 were CD45RO-negative and were positively selected for CCR7, with terminally differentiated effector memory CD45RA+ cells excluded. Here immunoSEQ multiplex PCR was the method, and the copy in TCRdb shows in-frame clones only, minus some. Of 2 million to 2.5 million clones in the sample, approximately 94% were seen once. The source material was naive CD8+ T cells from PBMCs. The receptors here all came from a man younger than 35 in good health. Some clones in this sample may be carry-over from other donors' samples.

This clone was observed once. The chain is built from TRBV5-4 and TRBJ2-1; 11 bases align to TRBD2. Germline V CDR1 and CDR2: SGHNT, YYREEE (reference sequence). This CDR3 comprises 16 residues. The V and J ends lost 3 bases and 3 bases, in that order; junction bases with no gene match: 5. The chain's CDR3 is CASSSLAGGDYNEQFF. In nucleotides, the CDR3 is TGTGCCAGCAGCTCTTTAGCGGGAGGGGACTACAATGAGCAGTTCTTC.

The chain uses TRBV30 and TRBJ2-7, with 7 bases lining up with TRBD2. The CDR3 contains 14 residues. V was pared by 2 bases and J by 3 bases, with 7 bases of the junction left unmatched. CDR1 is GTSNPN and CDR2 is SVGIG in the germline V gene (reference sequence). The CDR3 reads CAWSLREGYYEQYF. The CDR3 region has the DNA TGTGCCTGGAGTTTGAGGGAGGGCTACTACGAGCAGTACTTC.

The genes are TRBV6-1 and TRBJ1-1; no firm D call. This CDR3 spans 14 amino acids. Between the trimmed V and J ends, which lost 0 bases and 7 bases, there was a span of 12 bases. Germline CDR1 is MNHNS and CDR2 is SASEGT. The CDR3 sequence: CASSEAFGSVEAFF. CDR3 nucleotides: TGTGCCAGCAGTGAAGCATTCGGGTCGGTTGAAGCTTTCTTT.

This rearrangement joins TRBV2 to TRBJ2-3, with 7 bases matching TRBD2. CDR3 length: 15 residues. V trimming: 3 bases; J trimming: 5 bases; junction bases outside the gene matches: 8. Germline-derived CDR1 and CDR2 are SNHLY and FYNNEI. The CDR3 here is CASSELSRELDTQYF. The CDR3 DNA reads TGTGCCAGCAGTGAGTTATCGCGGGAGTTAGATACGCAGTATTTT.

This chain joins TRBV29-1 and TRBJ2-1, with 9 bases aligning to TRBD2. CDR1 is SQVTM, CDR2 ANQGSEA, per germline. The CDR3 runs 16 residues. The V and J ends lost 1 base and 6 bases, in that order; junction bases with no gene match: 10. DNA for the CDR3: TGCAGCGTTGAAGTACGGGCTAGCGGGAACTCCAATGAGCAGTTCTTC. Its translation is CSVEVRASGNSNEQFF.

The CDR3 DNA sequence: TGTGCCAGCAGCGCGTCGAAGAGCGGGAGCTCCTACAATGAGCAGTTCTTC. Translated: CASSASKSGSSYNEQFF. J is TRBJ2-1 and V is TRBV7-6, with 8 bases matching TRBD2. V gave up 5 bases and J gave up 0 bases; unmatched junction bases: 9. This CDR3 spans 17 amino acids. In germline, CDR1 is SGHVS, CDR2 FNYEAQ. The complete variable domain, with remaining parts taken from reference TRBV7-6 and TRBJ2-1, reads GAGVSQSPRYKVTKRGQDVALRCDPISGHVSLYWYRQALGQGPEFLTYFNYEAQQDKSGLPNDRFSAERPEGSISTLTIQRTEQRDSAMYRCASSASKSGSSYNEQFFGPGTRLTVL.

The rearrangement links TRBV27 to TRBJ1-4; 10 nucleotides match TRBD1. Trimming removed 5 bases from V and 12 bases from J; junction bases left unmatched: 6. In germline, CDR1 is MNHEY, CDR2 SMNVEV (reference sequence). The CDR3 spans 13 residues. In DNA form, the CDR3 reads TGTGCCAGCAGTATCCCCGGGACAGGGGAACTGTTTTTT. This gives the protein CASSIPGTGELFF. Filled out from reference TRBV27 and TRBJ1-4, the complete variable domain reads EAQVTQNPRYLITVTGKKLTVTCSQNMNHEYMSWYRQDPGLGLRQIYYSMNVEVTDKGDVPEGYKVSRKEKRNFPLILESPSPNQTSLYFCASSIPGTGELFFGSGTQLSVL.

V and J are TRBV4-3 and TRBJ2-1; D is possibly TRBD2 (6 bases). V dropped 1 base and J dropped 9 bases, with 19 bases sitting between them. The CDR3 sequence is 16 residues long. In germline, CDR1 is LGHNA, CDR2 YSLEER. CDR3 DNA sequence: TGCGCCAGCAGCCAAGTGGAGGGAGAACGGATGGGTGAGCAGTTCTTC. Its protein product is CASSQVEGERMGEQFF.

A single count supports this clone. The chain uses TRBV10-3 and TRBJ2-1; 12 nucleotides align to TRBD2. The CDR3 extends over 17 amino acids. Per germline, CDR1 ENHRY and CDR2 SYGVKD. The V and J ends lost 6 bases and 4 bases, in that order; junction bases with no gene match: 10. CDR3 bases: TGTGCCATCAGGGGGGACCCGGGACTAGCGGGTTACAATGAGCAGTTCTTC. Translation: CAIRGDPGLAGYNEQFF.

The V call is TRBV9, the J call TRBJ2-4; 9 nucleotides agree with TRBD2. Unmatched junction bases numbered 7, after V lost 4 bases and J lost 2 bases. The CDR3 length is 16 residues. CDR1 is SGDLS and CDR2 is YYNGEE in the germline V gene. The CDR3 reads CASSRSGRTTKNIQYF. CDR3 nucleotides: TGTGCCAGCAGCCGAAGCGGGAGGACCACCAAAAACATTCAGTACTTC.

Of note for this clone: Within the sample, other DNA sequences also encode this same CDR3. The rearrangement links TRBV27 to TRBJ2-7, with a weak D call TRBD2 (6 bases). V was clipped by 5 bases and J by 6 bases, with 14 bases between them. Germline V CDR1 and CDR2: MNHEY, SMNVEV (reference sequence). The CDR3 contains 13 residues. CDR3 loop: CASSLLGGGEQYF. Here the CDR3 DNA reads TGTGCCAGCAGTCTTTTGGGGGGAGGCGAGCAGTACTTC.

The gene calls are TRBV11-2 and TRBJ2-1; 7 positions match TRBD2. Germline loops: CDR1 SGHAT, CDR2 FQNNGV. The CDR3 has 17 amino acids. Losses at the gene ends were 4 bases for V and 0 bases for J; bases not matched to a gene: 9. The CDR3 coding sequence is TGTGCCAGCAGCTCCGGTAGGCGGGGGAGCTCCTACAATGAGCAGTTCTTC. This codes for CASSSGRRGSSYNEQFF.

This rearrangement joins TRBV7-9 to TRBJ2-1, with D perhaps matching TRBD1 or TRBD2 (5 bases each). With 5 bases removed from V and 5 bases from J, the gap between germline ends came to 10 bases. The CDR3 has 13 residues. The germline V gene encodes CDR1 SEHNR and CDR2 FQNEAQ (reference sequence). The CDR3 loop reads CASSDGTHNEQFF. The CDR3 DNA sequence: TGTGCCAGCAGCGACGGGACGCACAATGAGCAGTTCTTC. Filled out from reference TRBV7-9 and TRBJ2-1, the complete variable domain reads DTGVSQNPRHKITKRGQNVTFRCDPISEHNRLYWYRQTLGQGPEFLTYFQNEAQLEKSRLLSDRFSAERPKGSFSTLEIQRTEQGDSAMYLCASSDGTHNEQFFGPGTRLTVL.

CDR3 DNA: TGTGCCAGCAGCCCCCTAACTAGTAATGAGCAGTTCTTC. Encoded protein: CASSPLTSNEQFF. V is TRBV13 and J is TRBJ2-1; the D gene is possibly TRBD2 (5 bases). Germline values: CDR1 PRHDT, CDR2 FYEKMQ (reference sequence). V was clipped by 5 bases and J by 7 bases, with 12 bases between them. This CDR3 has 13 residues.

The chain links TRBV7-2 to TRBJ2-1, with a tentative D call TRBD2 (6 bases). Deletions cut 3 bases from V and 2 bases from J, with 11 bases between. Looked up from germline, CDR1 is SGHTA and CDR2 is FQGNSA. The CDR3 has 15 residues. The CDR3 nucleotides read TGTGCCAGCAGCTTTCCATGGACTACCTACAATGAGCAGTTCTTC. Its protein is CASSFPWTTYNEQFF. The full variable domain, with the rest looked up from reference TRBV7-2 and TRBJ2-1, is GAGVSQSPSNKVTEKGKDVELRCDPISGHTALYWYRQSLGQGLEFLIYFQGNSAPDKSGLPSDRFSAERTGGSVSTLTIQRTQQEDSAVYLCASSFPWTTYNEQFFGPGTRLTVL.

The V gene is TRBV7-9, the J gene TRBJ2-7, with D perhaps assigned TRBD1 or TRBD2 (5 bases each). CDR1 is SEHNR and CDR2 is FQNEAQ in the germline V gene (reference sequence). The CDR3 has 14 residues. Trimming cost V 5 bases and J 5 bases, with 16 bases left between them. The CDR3: CASSHRDWGHEQYF. In nucleotides, the CDR3 is TGTGCCAGCAGCCACCGGGATTGGGGCCACGAGCAGTACTTC. The whole variable domain, remainder taken from reference TRBV7-9 and TRBJ2-7, is DTGVSQNPRHKITKRGQNVTFRCDPISEHNRLYWYRQTLGQGPEFLTYFQNEAQLEKSRLLSDRFSAERPKGSFSTLEIQRTEQGDSAMYLCASSHRDWGHEQYFGPGTRLTVT.

The chain combines TRBV2 with TRBJ2-2; tentative D call: TRBD1 (5 bases). This CDR3 spans 14 amino acids. Looked up from germline, CDR1 is SNHLY and CDR2 is FYNNEI. Trimming cost V 6 bases and J 1 base, with 9 bases left between them. The CDR3 reads CASRGQENTGELFF. The CDR3, as DNA: TGTGCCAGCAGGGGGCAGGAGAACACCGGGGAGCTGTTTTTT.